This T cell receptor (beta chain) derives from a study of blood T cells in healthy people across ages. It was with a sample-barcoded 5' primer and a J-beta primer mix that a second PCR of roughly 7 to 12 cycles was run. TCRdb reanalysed the 5' RACE reads using MiXCR and keeps one entry per CDR3 protein. This table has hundreds of thousands of distinct CDR3 sequences, around 45% appearing once. The CDR3 length is 16 residues. V lost 4 bases and J lost 10; bases outside the gene matches: 12. Germline V gene data show CDR1 as LGHDT and CDR2 as YNNKEL (reference sequence). This clonotype was detected only a few times. The study recruited healthy Caucasian donors from Russia who were aged roughly 6 to 100.

This chain connects TRBV3-1 to TRBJ2-1, with TRBD2 matching over 11 bases. The material sequenced was blood. The receptor comes from a man aged 60 to 75 in good health. The CDR3 DNA reads as TGTGCCAGCAGCCCTCAAGGGCTAGCGGGGGGTCAGGAGCAGTTCTTC. Translated, it gives CASSPQGLAGGQEQFF.